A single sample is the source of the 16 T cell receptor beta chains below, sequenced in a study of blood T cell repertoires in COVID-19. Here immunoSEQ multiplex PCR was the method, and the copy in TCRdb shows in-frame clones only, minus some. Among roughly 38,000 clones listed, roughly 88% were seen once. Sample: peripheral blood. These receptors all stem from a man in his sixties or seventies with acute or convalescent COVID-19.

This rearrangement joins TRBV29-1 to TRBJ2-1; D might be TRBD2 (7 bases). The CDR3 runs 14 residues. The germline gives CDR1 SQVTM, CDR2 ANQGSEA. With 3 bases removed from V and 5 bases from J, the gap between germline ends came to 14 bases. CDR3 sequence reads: CSVDRGGGDNEQFF. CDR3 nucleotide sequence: TGCAGCGTTGATAGGGGGGGCGGAGACAATGAGCAGTTCTTC.

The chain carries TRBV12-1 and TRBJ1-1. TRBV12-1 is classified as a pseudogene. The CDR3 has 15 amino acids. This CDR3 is CASSFYQGGNTEAFF. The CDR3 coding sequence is TGTGCCAGCAGCTTTTATCAGGGAGGGAACACTGAAGCTTTCTTT.

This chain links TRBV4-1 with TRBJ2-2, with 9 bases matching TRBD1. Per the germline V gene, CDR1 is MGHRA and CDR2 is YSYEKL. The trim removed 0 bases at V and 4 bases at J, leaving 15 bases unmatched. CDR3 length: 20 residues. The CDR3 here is CASSQENWGLQGAGTGELFF. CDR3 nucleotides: TGCGCCAGCAGCCAAGAGAACTGGGGATTACAGGGGGCGGGCACCGGGGAGCTGTTTTTT.

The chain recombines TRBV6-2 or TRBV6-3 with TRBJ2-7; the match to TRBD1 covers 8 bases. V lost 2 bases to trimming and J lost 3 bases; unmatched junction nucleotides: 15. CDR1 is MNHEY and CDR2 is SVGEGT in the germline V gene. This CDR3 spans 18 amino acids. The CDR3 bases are TGTGCCAGCAGTTACGGGGACCGGCGACAGGGGATTATCTACGAGCAGTACTTC. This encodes CASSYGDRRQGIIYEQYF.

CDR3 nucleotide sequence: TGTGCCAGCAGCGAGGGACAGGGATGGGAAACCTTC. This gives the protein CASSEGQGWETF. The chain recombines TRBV2 with TRBJ1-2; 9 bases fit TRBD1. Germline V lookup: CDR1 SNHLY, CDR2 FYNNEI. Trimming cost V 6 bases and J 14 bases; bases outside gene matches: 10. The CDR3 runs 12 residues.

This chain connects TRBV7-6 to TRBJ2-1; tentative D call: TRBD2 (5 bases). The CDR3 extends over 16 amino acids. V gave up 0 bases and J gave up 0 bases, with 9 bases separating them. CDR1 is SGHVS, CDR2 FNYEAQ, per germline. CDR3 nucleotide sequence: TGTGCCAGCAGCTTAGCCCGTGGGAGCTCCTACAATGAGCAGTTCTTC. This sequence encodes CASSLARGSSYNEQFF.

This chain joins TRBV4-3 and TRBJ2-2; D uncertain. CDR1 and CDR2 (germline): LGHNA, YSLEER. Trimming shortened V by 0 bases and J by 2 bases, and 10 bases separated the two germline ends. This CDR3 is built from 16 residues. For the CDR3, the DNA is TGCGCCAGCAGCCAAGAGCCAGCGAGAAACACCGGGGAGCTGTTTTTT. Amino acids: CASSQEPARNTGELFF.

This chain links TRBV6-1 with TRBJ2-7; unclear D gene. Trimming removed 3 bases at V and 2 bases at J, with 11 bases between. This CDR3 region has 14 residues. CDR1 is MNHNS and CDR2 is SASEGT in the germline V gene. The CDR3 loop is CASSDRISPYEQYF. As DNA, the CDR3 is TGTGCCAGCAGTGACAGGATTTCACCCTACGAGCAGTACTTC.

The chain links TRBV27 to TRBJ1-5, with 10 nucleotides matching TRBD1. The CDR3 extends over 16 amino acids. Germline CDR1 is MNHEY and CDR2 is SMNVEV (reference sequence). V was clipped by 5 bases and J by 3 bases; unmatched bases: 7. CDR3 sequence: CASSRRTGGSNQPQHF. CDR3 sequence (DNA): TGTGCCAGCAGTCGACGGACAGGGGGTTCCAATCAGCCCCAGCATTTT.

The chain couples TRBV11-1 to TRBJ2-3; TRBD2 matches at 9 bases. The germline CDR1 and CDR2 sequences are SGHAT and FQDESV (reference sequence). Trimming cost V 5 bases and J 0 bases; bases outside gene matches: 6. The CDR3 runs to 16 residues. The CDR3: CASSPRTSASTDTQYF. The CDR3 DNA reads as TGTGCCAGCAGCCCCCGGACTAGCGCCAGCACAGATACGCAGTATTTT.

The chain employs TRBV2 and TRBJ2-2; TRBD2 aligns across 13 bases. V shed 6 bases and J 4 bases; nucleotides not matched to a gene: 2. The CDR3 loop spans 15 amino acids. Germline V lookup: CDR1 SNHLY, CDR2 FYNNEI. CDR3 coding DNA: TGTGCCAGCAGGCGGACTAGCGGGGGCACCGGGGAGCTGTTTTTT. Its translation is CASRRTSGGTGELFF.

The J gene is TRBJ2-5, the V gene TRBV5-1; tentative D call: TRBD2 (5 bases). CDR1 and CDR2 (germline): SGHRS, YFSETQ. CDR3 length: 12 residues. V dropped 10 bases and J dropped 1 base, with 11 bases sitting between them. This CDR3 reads CASSRPQETQYF. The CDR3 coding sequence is TGCGCCTCTAGCAGGCCCCAAGAGACCCAGTACTTC.

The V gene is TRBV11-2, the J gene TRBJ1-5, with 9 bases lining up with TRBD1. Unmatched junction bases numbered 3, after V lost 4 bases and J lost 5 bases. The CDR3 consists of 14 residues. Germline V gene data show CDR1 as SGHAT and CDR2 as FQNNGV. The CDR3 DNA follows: TGTGCCAGCAGCTCCCGGACAGGGGATCAGCCCCAGCATTTT. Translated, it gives CASSSRTGDQPQHF.

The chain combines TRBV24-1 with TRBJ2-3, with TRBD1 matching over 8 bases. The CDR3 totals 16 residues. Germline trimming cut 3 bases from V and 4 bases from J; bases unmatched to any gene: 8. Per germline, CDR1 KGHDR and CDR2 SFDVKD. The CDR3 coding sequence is TGTGCCACCAGTGATACACGACAGGGGCCGGCAGATACGCAGTATTTT. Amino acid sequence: CATSDTRQGPADTQYF.

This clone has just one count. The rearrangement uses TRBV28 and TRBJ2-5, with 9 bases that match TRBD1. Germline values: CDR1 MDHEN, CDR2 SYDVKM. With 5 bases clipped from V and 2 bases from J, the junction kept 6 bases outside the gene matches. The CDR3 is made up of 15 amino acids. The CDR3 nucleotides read TGTGCCAGCAGTCCCGACAGGGGGGGACAAGAGACCCAGTACTTC. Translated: CASSPDRGGQETQYF. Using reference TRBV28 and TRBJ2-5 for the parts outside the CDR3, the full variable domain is DVKVTQSSRYLVKRTGEKVFLECVQDMDHENMFWYRQDPGLGLRLIYFSYDVKMKEKGDIPEGYSVSREKKERFSLILESASTNQTSMYLCASSPDRGGQETQYFGPGTRLLVL.

The CDR3 nucleotides read TGTGCCAGCAGCCCGACTAGCGTATCCTACAATGAGCAGTTCTTC. Encoded protein: CASSPTSVSYNEQFF. The J gene is TRBJ2-1, the V gene TRBV5-4, with 8 bases fitting TRBD2. CDR1 is SGHNT and CDR2 is YYREEE in the germline V gene (reference sequence). The V gene end was trimmed by 4 bases and the J gene end by 1 base; junction bases not matched to a gene: 4. CDR3 length: 15 residues.